This entry lists 28 T cell receptor beta chains sequenced from one sample in a study of blood T cell repertoires in COVID-19. Assay used: immunoSEQ multiplex PCR; TCRdb lists only in-frame clones, some missing. The table includes around 330,000 clones, 88% detected once. Specimen: peripheral blood. These receptors all stem from a woman younger than 45 with COVID-19, enrolled during active disease.

This clone occurred once. One junction end disagrees with the germline gene, perhaps due to a read error. The rearrangement links TRBV6-1 to TRBJ1-2; the D gene is possibly TRBD1 (6 bases). The length of the CDR3 is 13 residues. CDR1 and CDR2 (germline): MNHNS, SASEGT. As DNA, the CDR3 is TGTGCCAGCAGTGAAGCTACAGGGTATGACTACACCTTC. Its protein is CASSEATGYDYTF.

The chain links TRBV27 to TRBJ1-4; tentatively, D is TRBD1 (6 bases). Germline lookup yields CDR1 MNHEY and CDR2 SMNVEV (reference sequence). V was trimmed by 5 bases and J by 3 bases, leaving 13 bases between them. The CDR3 is 15 amino acids. CDR3 nucleotides: TGTGCCAGCAGTCTCTACAGGGAACCTAATGAAAAACTGTTTTTT. As protein: CASSLYREPNEKLFF.

V usage is TRBV11-2 and J usage is TRBJ2-1; 8 bases align to TRBD2. CDR1 is SGHAT and CDR2 is FQNNGV in the germline V gene. Trimming removed 2 bases from V and 9 bases from J; junction bases left unmatched: 6. The length of the CDR3 is 14 residues. The DNA for the CDR3 is TGTGCCAGCAGCTTACCAGCGGGGGAGGGTGAGCAGTTCTTC. The encoded protein is CASSLPAGEGEQFF.

The genes are TRBV6-1 and TRBJ1-5; 8 nucleotides align to TRBD1. The CDR3 covers 16 residues. After removal of 6 bases from V and 3 bases from J, the junction contained 10 bases not matched to a gene. The germline V gene has CDR1 MNHNS and CDR2 SASEGT. The CDR3 coding sequence is TGTGCCAGCAGGGAATCTACAGGGGGGGCCAATCAGCCCCAGCATTTT. This sequence encodes CASRESTGGANQPQHF.

The chain is built from TRBV2 and TRBJ1-2, with 8 bases identical to TRBD1. The CDR3 is 15 residues long. CDR1 and CDR2 (germline): SNHLY, FYNNEI. V was clipped by 8 bases and J by 4 bases; unmatched bases: 12. The CDR3 region has the DNA TGTGCCAGCTCCATGTTGGGACAGGCGCTCTATGGCTACACCTTC. Its protein is CASSMLGQALYGYTF.

This clone was picked up a small number of times. CDR3 protein: CASSPGGAYGYTF. The CDR3 nucleotides read TGTGCCAGCAGCCCAGGGGGCGCCTATGGCTACACCTTC. The V and J genes are TRBV7-9 and TRBJ1-2; 8 bases map to TRBD1. Germline V gene data show CDR1 as SEHNR and CDR2 as FQNEAQ (reference sequence). The CDR3 contains 13 residues. The V and J ends lost 5 bases and 4 bases, in that order; junction bases with no gene match: 3.

The chain carries TRBV6-5 and TRBJ2-2; D unresolved. Trimming took 0 bases from V and 6 from J, leaving 5 bases between them. The CDR3 is made up of 13 amino acids. Germline CDR1 is MNHEY and CDR2 is SVGAGI. CDR3 DNA sequence: TGTGCCAGCAGTTACTCGACTGCCGGGGAGCTGTTTTTT. Its protein product is CASSYSTAGELFF.

This clone was counted between two and nine times. The rearrangement uses TRBV9 and TRBJ2-1; 10 nucleotides agree with TRBD2. This CDR3 has 15 residues. In germline, CDR1 is SGDLS, CDR2 YYNGEE. V shed 4 bases, J shed 5 bases, and the junction held 6 bases outside the gene matches. The CDR3 protein is CASSYSGGSDNEQFF. In nucleotides, the CDR3 is TGTGCCAGCAGCTATAGCGGGGGGTCGGACAATGAGCAGTTCTTC.

This clone appeared once. V gene TRBV2 combines with J gene TRBJ2-7; tentative D call: TRBD1 (5 bases). CDR1 and CDR2 (germline): SNHLY, FYNNEI. The V end was cut by 4 bases, the J end by 2 bases, with 9 bases between. CDR3 length: 13 residues. This CDR3 reads CASSVGLTYEQYF. The CDR3, as DNA: TGTGCCAGCAGTGTGGGGCTGACCTACGAGCAGTACTTC.

V is TRBV6-5 and J is TRBJ1-2, with 10 bases matching TRBD1. J gave up 9 bases and V 6 bases, and 10 bases lay outside the gene matches. Germline CDR1 MNHEY, CDR2 SVGAGI. This CDR3 spans 14 amino acids. CDR3 nucleotide sequence: TGTGCCAGCAGACCGGGACAGGGGAAGCGGAGCTACACCTTC. This gives the protein CASRPGQGKRSYTF.

The CDR3 nucleotides are TGTGCCAGCAGTGAATTGGCGGGGGGCGGCAGGCTATCCTACAATGAGCAGTTCTTC. Amino acid sequence: CASSELAGGGRLSYNEQFF. The chain uses TRBV2 and TRBJ2-1; 8 bases match TRBD2. Trimming cost V 2 bases and J 1 base; bases outside gene matches: 13. The CDR3 spans 19 residues. CDR1 is SNHLY and CDR2 is FYNNEI in the germline V gene.

The chain combines TRBV7-8 with TRBJ1-2, with TRBD1 identical over 9 bases. Germline V gene data show CDR1 as SGHVS and CDR2 as FQNEAQ. The V gene end was trimmed by 1 base and the J gene end by 10 bases; junction bases not matched to a gene: 4. This CDR3 contains 13 residues. CDR3 sequence: CASSLVDRGSYTF. The CDR3 DNA reads TGTGCCAGCAGCTTAGTGGACAGGGGTTCCTACACCTTC.

V usage is TRBV6-5 and J usage is TRBJ2-7; 11 positions match TRBD2. Germline-derived CDR1 and CDR2 are MNHEY and SVGAGI. The CDR3 extends over 15 amino acids. Trimming at V came to 7 bases and at J to 4 bases, leaving 9 bases not matched to a gene. CDR3 residues: CASTFLAGGLYEQYV. Here the CDR3 DNA reads TGTGCCAGCACCTTTCTAGCGGGGGGATTATACGAGCAGTACGTC.

The V call is TRBV6-2 or TRBV6-3, the J call TRBJ2-3; D is possibly TRBD2 (5 bases). This CDR3 is 15 amino acids long. Germline V gene lookup returns CDR1 MNHEY and CDR2 SVGEGT. The V end was cut by 5 bases, the J end by 1 base, with 13 bases between. This CDR3 reads CASSTHGIGTDTQYF. The CDR3 bases are TGTGCCAGCAGTACGCACGGGATAGGCACAGATACGCAGTATTTT.

The chain is built from TRBV6-2 or TRBV6-3 and TRBJ1-2, with 11 bases identical to TRBD1. Germline lookup yields CDR1 MNHEY and CDR2 SVGEGT. Trimming removed 5 bases from V and 14 bases from J; junction bases left unmatched: 4. The CDR3 has 11 residues. CDR3 DNA sequence: TGTGCCAGCAGTCGAGGGACAGGGGGGACCTTC. Protein product: CASSRGTGGTF.

J is TRBJ2-1 and V is TRBV28; 10 bases agree with TRBD1. Germline V gene data show CDR1 as MDHEN and CDR2 as SYDVKM. CDR3 length: 16 amino acids. The J segment lost 8 bases and the V segment lost 0 bases, leaving 7 bases of the junction unmatched. The CDR3 here is CASSLWTGQGIDEQFF. In DNA form, the CDR3 reads TGTGCCAGCAGTTTATGGACGGGACAGGGGATCGATGAGCAGTTCTTC.

CDR3 nucleotides: TGTGCCAGCAGTTACAGGCGGGTTTCTATTTATTCACCCCTCCACTTT. Encoded protein: CASSYRRVSIYSPLHF. The rearrangement links TRBV6-5 to TRBJ1-6; no clear D. In germline, CDR1 is MNHEY, CDR2 SVGAGI. V was cut by 2 bases and J by 8 bases, with 16 bases left in between. The CDR3 loop spans 16 amino acids.

The chain carries TRBV13 and TRBJ2-3; 9 bases fit TRBD2. This CDR3 comprises 15 residues. In germline, CDR1 is PRHDT, CDR2 FYEKMQ (reference sequence). Losses at the gene ends were 1 base for V and 6 bases for J; bases not matched to a gene: 5. The CDR3 nucleotides are TGTGCCAGCAGCTTAGAGCCTAGCGGGGCCGATACGCAGTATTTT. Translated, it gives CASSLEPSGADTQYF.

The rearrangement joins TRBV4-3 to TRBJ2-2, with D possibly being TRBD1 (6 bases). Germline V lookup: CDR1 LGHNA, CDR2 YSLEER. CDR3 length: 15 residues. The V gene lost 2 bases and the J gene lost 3 bases, with 10 bases spanning the gap. The CDR3 here is CASSQNKGDTGELFF. The CDR3 DNA follows: TGCGCCAGCAGCCAAAACAAGGGGGACACCGGGGAGCTGTTTTTT.

The chain has TRBV13 and TRBJ1-3, with unresolved D. Germline V CDR1 and CDR2: PRHDT, FYEKMQ (reference sequence). This CDR3 is built from 14 residues. The germline V and J ends were trimmed by 0 bases and 2 bases, with 5 bases remaining between them. CDR3 in DNA: TGTGCCAGCAGCTTAGGGCAGGCTGGAAACACCATATATTTT. Amino acid sequence: CASSLGQAGNTIYF.

The rearrangement links TRBV29-1 to TRBJ1-1; 8 bases fit TRBD1. The germline CDR1 and CDR2 sequences are SQVTM and ANQGSEA. V was pared by 7 bases and J by 0 bases, with 4 bases of the junction left unmatched. The CDR3 contains 13 residues. The CDR3 bases are TGCAGCGGCCGGACAGGGATGAACACTGAAGCTTTCTTT. Protein sequence: CSGRTGMNTEAFF.

The V gene is TRBV5-4, the J gene TRBJ2-2; 9 nucleotides line up with TRBD1. The CDR3 consists of 17 residues. V dropped 5 bases and J dropped 6; count of bases not matched to a gene: 14. The germline CDR1 and CDR2 sequences are SGHNT and YYREEE (reference sequence). CDR3 in amino acids: CASRYQTGTGRAGELFF. The CDR3 region has the DNA TGTGCCAGCAGATACCAGACCGGGACAGGGAGGGCCGGGGAGCTGTTTTTT.

The chain is built from TRBV3-1 (or the pseudogene TRBV3-2) and TRBJ1-2, with 10 positions matching TRBD1. This CDR3 spans 17 amino acids. The germline gives CDR1 LGHDT, CDR2 YNNKEL (reference sequence). V trimming: 3 bases; J trimming: 6 bases; junction bases outside the gene matches: 13. This CDR3 is CASSQMVRTGGTDGYTF. In DNA form, the CDR3 reads TGTGCCAGCAGCCAGATGGTCAGGACAGGGGGAACGGATGGCTACACCTTC.

This chain connects TRBV7-2 to TRBJ1-5; D might be TRBD1 (6 bases). This CDR3 has 13 amino acids. In germline, CDR1 is SGHTA, CDR2 FQGNSA. V was trimmed by 11 bases and J by 6 bases, leaving 17 bases between them. CDR3 region: CAGGRGASQPQHF. The CDR3 coding sequence is TGTGCCGGTGGGAGGGGGGCTAGTCAGCCCCAGCATTTT. The full variable domain, completed using reference TRBV7-2 and TRBJ1-5, is GAGVSQSPSNKVTEKGKDVELRCDPISGHTALYWYRQSLGQGLEFLIYFQGNSAPDKSGLPSDRFSAERTGGSVSTLTIQRTQQEDSAVYLCAGGRGASQPQHFGDGTRLSIL.

CDR3: CASSFGQGAGAFF. The CDR3 bases are TGTGCCAGCAGCTTCGGGCAGGGGGCGGGAGCTTTCTTT. V and J are TRBV27 and TRBJ1-1, with 8 bases aligning to TRBD1. The CDR3 is 13 amino acids. The V segment lost 6 bases and the J segment 10 bases; nucleotides outside the gene matches: 10. The germline V gene encodes CDR1 MNHEY and CDR2 SMNVEV (reference sequence).

This clone was seen more than once but under ten times. The chain couples TRBV7-9 to TRBJ2-1, with D maybe TRBD2 (7 bases). The germline V gene encodes CDR1 SEHNR and CDR2 FQNEAQ (reference sequence). The CDR3 is made up of 14 amino acids. With 7 bases removed from V and 2 bases from J, the gap between germline ends came to 12 bases. CDR3: CASTKGGTYNEQFF. The CDR3 DNA sequence: TGTGCCAGCACCAAGGGGGGGACCTACAATGAGCAGTTCTTC.

This clone was counted once. The chain employs TRBV6-5 and TRBJ1-2; tentative D call: TRBD1 (6 bases). CDR3 size: 16 residues. The V gene lost 2 bases and the J gene lost 5 bases, with 18 bases spanning the gap. In germline, CDR1 is MNHEY, CDR2 SVGAGI. The CDR3 sequence is CASSYGRGGARYGYTF. The CDR3 DNA reads as TGTGCCAGCAGTTACGGCAGAGGGGGGGCGAGGTATGGCTACACCTTC.

The chain uses TRBV5-1 and TRBJ1-4, with 9 positions matching TRBD1. V dropped 3 bases and J dropped 8; count of bases not matched to a gene: 5. Germline V lookup: CDR1 SGHRS, CDR2 YFSETQ. The CDR3 extends over 14 amino acids. The CDR3 bases are TGCGCCAGCAGCTGGACAGGGGCTGGGGAAAAACTGTTTTTT. Protein sequence: CASSWTGAGEKLFF.